These T cell receptor beta chains were read from a single sample in a study of blood T cell repertoires in COVID-19. Repertoires were generated with immunoSEQ multiplex PCR, while TCRdb's copy carries only in-frame clones and drops some. The sample consists of about 54,000 clones, approximately 88% of them appearing once. Sequencing was carried out using peripheral blood. Receptors originate from a human donor in a cohort sampled during active COVID-19. CDR3s include the opening cysteine and the closing phenylalanine or tryptophan. Each record gives: V gene, J gene, D gene, clone size, CDR3 DNA, CDR3 protein. The D gene is left open where the match is weak. Clone size is shown for a subset of rows, as once, few, many or a class of expanded clone.

v_call: TRBV4-2; j_call: TRBJ2-3; d_call: -; clone_size: -; cdr3_nt: TGTGCCAGCAGCCAAGATCCCGGAGGGAGCCCCACAGATACGCAGTATTTT; cdr3_aa: CASSQDPGGSPTDTQYF
v_call: TRBV2; j_call: TRBJ2-7; d_call: -; clone_size: -; cdr3_nt: TGTGCCAGCAGTTTTTCCTTCGAGCAGTACTTC; cdr3_aa: CASSFSFEQYF
v_call: TRBV7-2; j_call: TRBJ1-6; d_call: TRBD1; clone_size: few; cdr3_nt: TGTGCCAGCAGCTTAGTGGGACAGGCGGCCCAGGTCCACTTT; cdr3_aa: CASSLVGQAAQVHF
v_call: TRBV6-5; j_call: TRBJ2-4; d_call: -; clone_size: few; cdr3_nt: TGTGCCAGCAGTTCAGACAGGCGCCTAGCCAAAAACATTCAGTACTTC; cdr3_aa: CASSSDRRLAKNIQYF
v_call: TRBV24-1; j_call: TRBJ2-3; d_call: -; clone_size: -; cdr3_nt: TGTGCCACCAGTGACTATTACACAGATACGCAGTATTTT; cdr3_aa: CATSDYYTDTQYF
v_call: TRBV6-6; j_call: TRBJ2-2; d_call: TRBD2; clone_size: -; cdr3_nt: TGTGCCAGCAATTTCGGACTAGTTGGCACCGGGGAGCTGTTTTTT; cdr3_aa: CASNFGLVGTGELFF
v_call: TRBV5-3; j_call: TRBJ2-2; d_call: TRBD2; clone_size: -; cdr3_nt: TGTGCCAGAAGCCCCACGGGGGGGGCGGTCACCGGGGAGCTGTTTTTT; cdr3_aa: CARSPTGGAVTGELFF
v_call: TRBV3-1/TRBV3-2; j_call: TRBJ1-1; d_call: TRBD1; clone_size: -; cdr3_nt: TGTGCCAGCAGCCTCCGGACAGGGGTTGAAGCTTTCTTT; cdr3_aa: CASSLRTGVEAFF
v_call: TRBV6-2/TRBV6-3; j_call: TRBJ2-7; d_call: TRBD1; clone_size: -; cdr3_nt: TGTGCCAGCAGTTACCCCGACAGGGGCAGCTACGAGCAGTACTTC; cdr3_aa: CASSYPDRGSYEQYF
v_call: TRBV19; j_call: TRBJ1-1; d_call: -; clone_size: -; cdr3_nt: TGTGCCAGTAGTTTCGGACATGGGGGAGGGGGCACTGAAGCTTTCTTT; cdr3_aa: CASSFGHGGGGTEAFF
v_call: TRBV6-5; j_call: TRBJ1-2; d_call: -; clone_size: -; cdr3_nt: TGTGCCAGCAAATTCGGACAGTCCACTATTGATGGCTACACCTTC; cdr3_aa: CASKFGQSTIDGYTF
v_call: TRBV7-3; j_call: TRBJ1-6; d_call: TRBD1; clone_size: -; cdr3_nt: TGTGCCAGCAGCTTAACACCACCGGGACAGGGGGTAGGTTCACCCCTCCACTTT; cdr3_aa: CASSLTPPGQGVGSPLHF
v_call: TRBV5-4; j_call: TRBJ1-2; d_call: -; clone_size: few; cdr3_nt: TGTGCCAGCAGCTTGGACGGGGGGATCTATGGCTACACCTTC; cdr3_aa: CASSLDGGIYGYTF
v_call: TRBV5-1; j_call: TRBJ1-1; d_call: -; clone_size: -; cdr3_nt: TGCGCCAGCAGCTTGGTCGTTTCAGGCCCGAACACTGAAGCTTTCTTT; cdr3_aa: CASSLVVSGPNTEAFF
v_call: TRBV19; j_call: TRBJ1-1; d_call: -; clone_size: -; cdr3_nt: TGTGCCAGTACCCCGACAGCGAACACTGAAGCTTTCTTT; cdr3_aa: CASTPTANTEAFF
v_call: TRBV7-8; j_call: TRBJ2-5; d_call: -; clone_size: -; cdr3_nt: TGTGCCAGCAGCTTTTCGACTGTACAAGAGACCCAGTACTTC; cdr3_aa: CASSFSTVQETQYF
v_call: TRBV7-3; j_call: TRBJ2-2; d_call: TRBD1; clone_size: -; cdr3_nt: TGTGCCAGCAGCTTTGGGACAGCGAACACCGGGGAGCTGTTTTTT; cdr3_aa: CASSFGTANTGELFF
v_call: TRBV9; j_call: TRBJ2-3; d_call: -; clone_size: -; cdr3_nt: TGTGCCAGCAACGCTCCTCCCACGGGGAGGCAGTATTTT; cdr3_aa: CASNAPPTGRQYF
v_call: TRBV2; j_call: TRBJ1-2; d_call: -; clone_size: -; cdr3_nt: TGTGCCAGCAGTGAGTTGGTGCGGGCGGTTGGCGGCTACACCTTC; cdr3_aa: CASSELVRAVGGYTF
v_call: TRBV6-2/TRBV6-3; j_call: TRBJ2-7; d_call: -; clone_size: -; cdr3_nt: TGTGCCAGCAGCCAGGCGGGGTCTACCGCCTACGAGCAGTACTTC; cdr3_aa: CASSQAGSTAYEQYF
v_call: TRBV6-2/TRBV6-3; j_call: TRBJ1-5; d_call: -; clone_size: -; cdr3_nt: TGTGCCAGCAGTAAAAACAGCTATCAGCCCCAGCATTTT; cdr3_aa: CASSKNSYQPQHF
v_call: TRBV4-1; j_call: TRBJ2-5; d_call: -; clone_size: -; cdr3_nt: TGCGCCAGCAGCCAAGATGGACTTTACCAAGAGACCCAGTACTTC; cdr3_aa: CASSQDGLYQETQYF
v_call: TRBV12-3/TRBV12-4; j_call: TRBJ1-1; d_call: -; clone_size: -; cdr3_nt: TGTGCCAGCAGTTCTCAGGGGAACACTGAAGCTTTCTTT; cdr3_aa: CASSSQGNTEAFF
v_call: TRBV7-2; j_call: TRBJ1-2; d_call: -; clone_size: -; cdr3_nt: TGTGCCAGCAGCTTAGGGCTTGGCTATGGCTACACCTTC; cdr3_aa: CASSLGLGYGYTF
v_call: TRBV6-5; j_call: TRBJ2-5; d_call: -; clone_size: -; cdr3_nt: TGTGCCAGCAGACCAAGAACTCCCGAGACCCAGTACTTC; cdr3_aa: CASRPRTPETQYF
v_call: TRBV5-1; j_call: TRBJ2-1; d_call: -; clone_size: -; cdr3_nt: TGCGCCAGCAGCTTGGACACAGTTTACTCCTACAATGAGCAGTTCTTC; cdr3_aa: CASSLDTVYSYNEQFF
v_call: TRBV5-1; j_call: TRBJ2-2; d_call: -; clone_size: -; cdr3_nt: TGCGCCAGCAGCTTCGTCGACACCGGGGAGCTGTTTTTT; cdr3_aa: CASSFVDTGELFF
v_call: TRBV7-2; j_call: TRBJ2-1; d_call: TRBD2; clone_size: -; cdr3_nt: TGTGCCAGCAGCTTAGTGCCTAGCGGGGGGGGTACCAATGAGCAGTTCTTC; cdr3_aa: CASSLVPSGGGTNEQFF
v_call: TRBV7-6; j_call: TRBJ2-2; d_call: -; clone_size: -; cdr3_nt: TGTGCCAGCAGCTTAGCCGTGCCTCACTACACCGGGGAGCTGTTTTTT; cdr3_aa: CASSLAVPHYTGELFF
v_call: TRBV5-8; j_call: TRBJ1-2; d_call: -; clone_size: -; cdr3_nt: TGTGCCAGTCTAATGAGTAACTATGGCTACACCTTC; cdr3_aa: CASLMSNYGYTF
v_call: TRBV7-9; j_call: TRBJ2-7; d_call: -; clone_size: -; cdr3_nt: TGTGCCAGCAGCCCTCGGGGGTACGAGCAGTACTTC; cdr3_aa: CASSPRGYEQYF
v_call: TRBV7-3; j_call: TRBJ2-3; d_call: TRBD1; clone_size: -; cdr3_nt: TGTGCCAGCAGCTTACGAGGGGGCGGCACAGATACGCAGTATTTT; cdr3_aa: CASSLRGGGTDTQYF
v_call: TRBV7-9; j_call: TRBJ2-2; d_call: TRBD1; clone_size: -; cdr3_nt: TGTGCCAGCAGCGGGACAGTCACCGGGGAGCTGTTTTTT; cdr3_aa: CASSGTVTGELFF
v_call: TRBV6-5; j_call: TRBJ2-7; d_call: -; clone_size: -; cdr3_nt: TGTGCCAGCAGTTACGGGAGGGGGGGCGTCTACGAGCAGTACTTC; cdr3_aa: CASSYGRGGVYEQYF
v_call: TRBV6-1; j_call: TRBJ1-6; d_call: -; clone_size: -; cdr3_nt: TGTGCCAGCAGTGAAGCGGTCCAGGGAAGCTCCTATAATTCACCCCTCCACTTT; cdr3_aa: CASSEAVQGSSYNSPLHF
v_call: TRBV12-3/TRBV12-4; j_call: TRBJ1-2; d_call: TRBD1; clone_size: -; cdr3_nt: TGTGCCAGCAATACGGACAGGCATCCTGGCTACACCTTC; cdr3_aa: CASNTDRHPGYTF
v_call: TRBV5-1; j_call: TRBJ1-3; d_call: -; clone_size: -; cdr3_nt: TGCGCCAGCAGCTCGACAGTCTCTGGAAACACCATATATTTT; cdr3_aa: CASSSTVSGNTIYF